This T cell receptor beta chain was captured in a study of beta chain features in type 1 diabetes. General study findings and limits: Unsettled here was the matter of whether HLA type influences TCRB rearrangement. A moderate, significant TCRB CDR3 shortening appeared in type 1 diabetes across four CD4+ subsets. Sequencing used cDNA, and cells with high TCR expression could therefore be over-represented.

The whole isolated RNA underwent reverse transcription, so sequencing captured expressed TCRB transcripts. Clones were read by immunoSEQ multiplex PCR, and TCRdb kept only the in-frame ones, dropping some. The profile shows tens of thousands of clones, 49% of them singletons. Comment on this clone: Its antigen is not identified.

Trimming took 0 bases from V and 4 from J; bases not matched to a gene: 11. Germline V gene lookup returns CDR1 SGDLS and CDR2 YYNGEE. The CDR3 runs 17 residues. The receptor's source is a man aged 30 to 39 with type 1 diabetes. The chain is built from TRBV9 and TRBJ2-5, with TRBD2 matching 8 bases. Sequencing was performed on central memory CD4+ T cells from blood. The CDR3 is CASSVGATGGALETQYF. In DNA, the CDR3 is TGTGCCAGCAGCGTAGGGGCTACCGGGGGGGCGCTAGAGACCCAGTACTTC. The full variable domain, rest sourced from reference TRBV9 and TRBJ2-5, is DSGVTQTPKHLITATGQRVTLRCSPRSGDLSVYWYQQSLDQGLQFLIQYYNGEERAKGNILERFSAQQFPDLHSELNLSSLELGDSALYFCASSVGATGGALETQYFGPGTRLLVL.